This T cell receptor (beta chain) was recovered during a study of CD8+CD57+ T cells in acquired aplastic anemia. CDR3 length: 16 amino acids. Trimming at V came to 6 bases and at J to 0 bases, leaving 7 bases not matched to a gene. Genomic DNA acted as the template from which TCR beta VDJ combination and CDR3 sequence profiling were carried out. From the reads, TCRdb called clonotypes with MiXCR, one entry per CDR3 protein. The sample yields around 400,000 distinct CDR3 sequences, under 80% seen once. The clonotype originates from a human donor in good health, serving as a control. The rearrangement uses TRBV12-3 or TRBV12-4 and TRBJ2-7, with 11 bases aligning to TRBD1. Specimen: sorted CD4+, CD8+, or CD8+CD57+ T cells (not recorded which) from PBMCs. The CDR3 DNA is TGTGCCAGCAGCGGGGACAGGGGGAAAAACTCCTACGAGCAGTACTTC. Translation gives CASSGDRGKNSYEQYF.